The next 2 T cell receptor beta chains were all read from a single sample in a study of blood T cell repertoires in COVID-19. The assay was immunoSEQ multiplex PCR, and TCRdb's table has in-frame clones only and misses some. Of 40,000 to 50,000 clones listed, 80% to 90% are singletons. The sample taken for sequencing was peripheral blood. Receptor source: a human donor in a cohort sampled during active COVID-19.

This chain connects TRBV30 to TRBJ2-7; TRBD1 aligns across 12 bases. Germline loops: CDR1 GTSNPN, CDR2 SVGIG (reference sequence). The CDR3 spans 14 residues. V gave up 7 bases and J gave up 5 bases; unmatched junction bases: 9. Written as DNA, the CDR3 is TGTGCCTTCTCGACCGGGACAGGGGGCGACGAGCAGTACTTC. Its protein is CAFSTGTGGDEQYF. Drawing the rest from reference TRBV30 and TRBJ2-7, the complete variable domain is SQTIHQWPATLVQPVGSPLSLECTVEGTSNPNLYWYRQAAGRGLQLLFYSVGIGQISSEVPQNLSASRPQDRQFILSSKKLLLSDSGFYLCAFSTGTGGDEQYFGPGTRLTVT.

This rearrangement joins TRBV7-2 to TRBJ1-4, with 9 bases fitting TRBD1. Per germline, CDR1 SGHTA and CDR2 FQGNSA. This CDR3 spans 14 amino acids. With 2 bases clipped from V and 8 bases from J, the junction kept 3 bases outside the gene matches. The CDR3 sequence is CASSLRQGGEKLFF. In DNA form, the CDR3 reads TGTGCCAGCAGCTTAAGACAGGGGGGCGAAAAACTGTTTTTT.